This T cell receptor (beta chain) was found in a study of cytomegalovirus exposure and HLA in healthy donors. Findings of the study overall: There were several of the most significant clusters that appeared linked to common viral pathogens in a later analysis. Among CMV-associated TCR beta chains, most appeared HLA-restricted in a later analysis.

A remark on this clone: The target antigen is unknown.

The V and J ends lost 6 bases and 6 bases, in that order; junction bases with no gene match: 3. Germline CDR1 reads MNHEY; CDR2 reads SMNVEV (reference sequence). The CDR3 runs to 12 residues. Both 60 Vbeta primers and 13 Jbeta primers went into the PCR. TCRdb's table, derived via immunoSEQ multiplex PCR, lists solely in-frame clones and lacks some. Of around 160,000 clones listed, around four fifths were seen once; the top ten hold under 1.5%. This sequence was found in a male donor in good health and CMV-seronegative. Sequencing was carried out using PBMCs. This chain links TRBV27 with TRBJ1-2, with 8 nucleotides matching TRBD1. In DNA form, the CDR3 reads TGTGCCAGCAGCCAGGGGGCTCATGGCTACACCTTC. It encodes CASSQGAHGYTF.